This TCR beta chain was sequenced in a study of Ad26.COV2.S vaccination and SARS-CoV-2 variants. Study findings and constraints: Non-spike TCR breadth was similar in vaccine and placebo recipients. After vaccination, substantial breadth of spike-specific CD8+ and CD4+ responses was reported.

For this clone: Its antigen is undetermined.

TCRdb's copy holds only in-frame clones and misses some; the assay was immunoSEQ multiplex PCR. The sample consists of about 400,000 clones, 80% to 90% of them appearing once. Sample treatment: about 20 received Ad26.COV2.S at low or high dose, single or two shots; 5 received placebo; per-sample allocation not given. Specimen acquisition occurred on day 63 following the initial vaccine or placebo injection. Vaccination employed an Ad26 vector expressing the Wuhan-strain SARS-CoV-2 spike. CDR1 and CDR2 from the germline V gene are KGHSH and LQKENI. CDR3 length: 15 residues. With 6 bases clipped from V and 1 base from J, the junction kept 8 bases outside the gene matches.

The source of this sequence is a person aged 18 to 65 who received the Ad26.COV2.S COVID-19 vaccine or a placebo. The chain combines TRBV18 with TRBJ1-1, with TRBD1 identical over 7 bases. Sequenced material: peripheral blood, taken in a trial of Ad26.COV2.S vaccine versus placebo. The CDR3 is CASSRQGGGNTEAFF. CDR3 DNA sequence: TGTGCCAGCTCCCGACAGGGTGGGGGGAACACTGAAGCTTTCTTT.